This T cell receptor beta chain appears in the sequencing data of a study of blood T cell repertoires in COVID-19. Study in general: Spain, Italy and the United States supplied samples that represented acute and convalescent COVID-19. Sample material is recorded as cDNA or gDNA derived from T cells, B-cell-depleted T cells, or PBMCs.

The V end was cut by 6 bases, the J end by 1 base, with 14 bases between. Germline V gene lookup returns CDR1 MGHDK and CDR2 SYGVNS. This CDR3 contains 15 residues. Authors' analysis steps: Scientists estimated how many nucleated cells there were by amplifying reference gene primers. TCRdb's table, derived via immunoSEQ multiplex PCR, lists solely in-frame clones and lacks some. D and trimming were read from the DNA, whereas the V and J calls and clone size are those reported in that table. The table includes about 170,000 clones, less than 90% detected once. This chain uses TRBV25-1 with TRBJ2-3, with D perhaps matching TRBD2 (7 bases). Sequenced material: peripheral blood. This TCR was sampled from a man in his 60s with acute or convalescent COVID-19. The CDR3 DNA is TGTGCCAGCAGCTGGGGGGGCGGTGGCACAGATACGCAGTATTTT. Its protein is CASSWGGGGTDTQYF. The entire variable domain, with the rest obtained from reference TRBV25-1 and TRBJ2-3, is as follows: EADIYQTPRYLVIGTGKKITLECSQTMGHDKMYWYQQDPGMELHLIHYSYGVNSTEKGDLSSESTVSRIRTEHFPLTLESARPSHTSQYLCASSWGGGGTDTQYFGPGTRLTVL.